This T cell receptor beta chain was captured by sequencing in a study of blood T cell repertoires in COVID-19. Across the study: Some COVID-19 samples were acute and others convalescent; all came from the United States, Italy and Spain.

Donors were grouped by their self-reported clinical history. Cohort 3 recovered donors had two negative PCRs, clearance, or symptom resolution. TCRdb's table, derived via immunoSEQ multiplex PCR, lists solely in-frame clones and lacks some. The profile covers roughly 300,000 clones, with about 85% appearing a single time and 2.5% taken by the ten largest. CDR3 length: 15 residues. V was cut by 1 base and J by 2 bases, with 10 bases left in between. Germline V lookup: CDR1 SGHTA, CDR2 FQGTGA. Specimen: PBMCs or T cells enriched from blood (not recorded which). This chain joins TRBV7-3 and TRBJ2-3, with D uncertain. The origin of this receptor is a woman in her 50s who had recovered from COVID-19. The CDR3 DNA sequence: TGTGCCAGCAGCTTAATGGCAGTTTCCACAGATACGCAGTATTTT. Its protein product is CASSLMAVSTDTQYF.